This T cell receptor (beta chain) was profiled in a study of blood T cell repertoires in COVID-19. At the level of the study: Sources were T cells, B-cell-depleted T cells, or PBMCs; the material itself was cDNA or gDNA.

This CDR3 contains 15 residues. Trimming pared 4 bases from V and 9 bases from J, leaving 18 bases between. TCRdb's copy holds only in-frame clones and misses some; the assay was immunoSEQ multiplex PCR. The repertoire holds around 470,000 clones, with roughly 88% as singletons. Participants' reported clinical history set cohort assignment. The source of this sequence is a man between 18 and 29 years old who had recovered from COVID-19. The chain has TRBV23-1 and TRBJ2-2; possibly TRBD2 for D (5 bases). TRBV23-1 is placed among ORFs of uncertain function. The sequenced sample was PBMCs or T cells enriched from blood (not recorded which). The CDR3: CASSLAMRSGRELFF. The CDR3 DNA reads as TGCGCCAGCAGTCTAGCGATGCGTTCGGGTCGGGAGCTGTTTTTT.